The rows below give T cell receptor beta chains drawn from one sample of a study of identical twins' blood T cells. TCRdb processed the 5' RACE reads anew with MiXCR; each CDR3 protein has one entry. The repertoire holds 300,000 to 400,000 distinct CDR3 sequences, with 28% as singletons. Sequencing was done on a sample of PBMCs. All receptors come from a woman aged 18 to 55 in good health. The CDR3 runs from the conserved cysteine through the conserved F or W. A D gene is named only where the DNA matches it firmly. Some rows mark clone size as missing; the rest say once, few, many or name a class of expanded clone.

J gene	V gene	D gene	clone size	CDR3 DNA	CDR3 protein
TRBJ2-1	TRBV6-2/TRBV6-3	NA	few	TGTGCCAGCATCCCGAATCGGTTTTCCTACAATGAGCAGTTCTTC	CASIPNRFSYNEQFF
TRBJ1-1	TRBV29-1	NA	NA	TGCAGCGCCTCGTGGGGGAACACTGAAGCTTTCTTT	CSASWGNTEAFF
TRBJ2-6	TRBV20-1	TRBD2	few	TGCAGTGCTGGGGGGGGGAACTCTGGGGCCAACGTCCTGACTTTC	CSAGGGNSGANVLTF
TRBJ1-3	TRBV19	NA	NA	TGTGCCAGTAGTTTACCGGCTGGAAACACCATATATTTT	CASSLPAGNTIYF
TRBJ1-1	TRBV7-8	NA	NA	TGTGCCAGCAGCCGTGGGACGGATAGCTCGCACACTGAAGCTTTCTTT	CASSRGTDSSHTEAFF
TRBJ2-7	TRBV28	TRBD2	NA	TGTGCCAGCAGTACTACTAGCGGATCTCCCTACGAGCAGTACTTC	CASSTTSGSPYEQYF
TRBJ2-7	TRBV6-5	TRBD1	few	TGTGCCAGCAGTTACGGGAACAGGGGTCCCTACGAGCAGTACTTC	CASSYGNRGPYEQYF
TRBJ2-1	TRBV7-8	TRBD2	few	TGTGCCAGCAGCTTAGTAGGACTAGTGCAGTTCTTC	CASSLVGLVQFF
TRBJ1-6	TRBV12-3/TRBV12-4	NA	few	TGTGCCAGCAGTTCCGGTTACTCCTATAATTCACCCCTCCACTTT	CASSSGYSYNSPLHF
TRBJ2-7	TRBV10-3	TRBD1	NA	TGTGCCGTGGGAAGGGGACAGGGGATCTACGAGCAGTACTTC	CAVGRGQGIYEQYF
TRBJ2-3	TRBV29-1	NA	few	TGCAGCGTTGAAGATCTTCGGGACCGCGGGACAGATACGCAGTATTTT	CSVEDLRDRGTDTQYF
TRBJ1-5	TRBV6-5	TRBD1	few	TGTGCCAGCAGTGCACAGGGGGCGAGGGCTTCCCAGCATTTT	CASSAQGARASQHF
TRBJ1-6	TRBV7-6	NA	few	TGTGCCAGCAGCTCCAGCAGTGATTCACCCCTCCACTTT	CASSSSSDSPLHF
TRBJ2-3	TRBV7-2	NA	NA	TGTGCCAGCAGCTCCCTCTTGGGCGTACAGTATTTT	CASSSLLGVQYF
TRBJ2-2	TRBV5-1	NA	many	TGCGCCAGCTCCATTTTCACCGGGGAGCTGTTTTTT	CASSIFTGELFF
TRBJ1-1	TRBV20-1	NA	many	TGCAGTGCTAGAGCCCCCCAAAACACTGAAGCTTTCTTT	CSARAPQNTEAFF
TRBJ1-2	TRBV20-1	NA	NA	TGCAGTGCTAGAGGGACGCAAGACTATGGCTACACCTTC	CSARGTQDYGYTF
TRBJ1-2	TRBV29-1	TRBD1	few	TGCAGCGTCGTGGACAGGGGTAACTATGGCTACACCTTC	CSVVDRGNYGYTF
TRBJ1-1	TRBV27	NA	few	TGTGCCAGCAGCCGAACGTCGGGGGGCCGCACTGAAGCTTTCTTT	CASSRTSGGRTEAFF
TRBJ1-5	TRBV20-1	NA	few	TGCAGTGCTAGAGCTCAGGGACCCCGGAGCAATCAGCCCCAGCATTTT	CSARAQGPRSNQPQHF
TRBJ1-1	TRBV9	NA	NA	TGTGCCAGCAGCCTCAATTGGGGGACTGAAGCTTTCTTT	CASSLNWGTEAFF
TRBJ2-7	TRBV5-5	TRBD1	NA	TGTGCCAGCAGCTTTCGTGGGACAGTACACGAGCAGTACTTC	CASSFRGTVHEQYF
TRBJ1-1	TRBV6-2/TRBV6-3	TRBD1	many	TGTGCCAGCAGCAGAACAGGGGGCGAATCTGAAGCTTTCTTT	CASSRTGGESEAFF
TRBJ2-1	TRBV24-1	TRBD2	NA	TGTGCCACCAGTGAAGGGACTAACCTTGAGCAGTTCTTC	CATSEGTNLEQFF
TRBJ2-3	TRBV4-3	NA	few	TGCGCCAGCAGCCAAGATCCAACAGCCACAGATACGCAGTATTTT	CASSQDPTATDTQYF
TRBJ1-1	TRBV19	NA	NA	TGTGCCAGTAGTACCACAGGTTACGGGACTGAAGCTTTCTTT	CASSTTGYGTEAFF
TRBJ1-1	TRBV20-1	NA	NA	TGCAGTGCTAGAGGGGGATTTGCGGCCACTGAAGCTTTCTTT	CSARGGFAATEAFF
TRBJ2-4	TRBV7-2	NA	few	TGTGCCAGCAGCTTATTCGGCAGAACCCTAGCCAAAAACATTCAGTACTTC	CASSLFGRTLAKNIQYF
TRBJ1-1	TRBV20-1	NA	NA	TGCAGTGCCCATTCGGGGGGCTTGACCACTGAAGCTTTCTTT	CSAHSGGLTTEAFF
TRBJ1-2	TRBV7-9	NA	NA	TGTGCCAGCAGCTTAGTGGAAAAAGCTAACTATGGCTACACCTTC	CASSLVEKANYGYTF
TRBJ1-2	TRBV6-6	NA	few	TGTGCCAGCAGTTACTCGTGGGGCTATGGCTACACCTTC	CASSYSWGYGYTF
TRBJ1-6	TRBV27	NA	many	TGTGCCAGCAGTTTGTCCTATAATTCACCCCTCCACTTT	CASSLSYNSPLHF
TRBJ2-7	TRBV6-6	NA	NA	TGTGCCAGCAGTTACTCGAAAACCTACCACGAGCAGTACTTC	CASSYSKTYHEQYF
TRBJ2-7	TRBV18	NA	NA	TGTGCCAGCTCACCTGGCGTGGGGTTGTCCTACGAGCAGTACTTC	CASSPGVGLSYEQYF
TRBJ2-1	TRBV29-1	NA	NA	TGCAGCGTCCAGCGACAGGTTACGGGTGAGCAGTTCTTC	CSVQRQVTGEQFF
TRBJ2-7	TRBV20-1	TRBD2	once	TGCAGTGCCCCGCCGGGACTAGCGCCTTACGAGCAGTACTTC	CSAPPGLAPYEQYF
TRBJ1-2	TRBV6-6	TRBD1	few	TGTGCCAGCAGCCTCAACACGGGACAGGGGTATGGCTACACCTTC	CASSLNTGQGYGYTF
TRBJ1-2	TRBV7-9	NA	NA	TGTGCCAGCAGCTTAGTCCCGCAGAGCTATGGCTACACCTTC	CASSLVPQSYGYTF
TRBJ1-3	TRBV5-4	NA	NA	TGTGCCAGCAGCTTGGGGATCGAGATGGATACTGGAAACACCATATATTTT	CASSLGIEMDTGNTIYF
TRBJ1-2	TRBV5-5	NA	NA	TGTGCCAGCAGCTCTATTCAGGGAGGCTATGGCTACACCTTC	CASSSIQGGYGYTF
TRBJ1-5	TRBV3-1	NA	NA	TGTGCCAGCAGCCAACTACCAGGGCTGAATCAGCCCCAGCATTTT	CASSQLPGLNQPQHF
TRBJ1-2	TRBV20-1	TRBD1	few	TGCAGTGCCAACAGGGGGCACAACTATGGCTACACCTTC	CSANRGHNYGYTF
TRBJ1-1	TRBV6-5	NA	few	TGTGCCGCAGGAACTGAAGCTTTCTTT	CAAGTEAFF
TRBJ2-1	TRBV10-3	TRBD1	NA	TGTGCCATCAGTCCATCCGGGACAGGTGAGCAGTTCTTC	CAISPSGTGEQFF
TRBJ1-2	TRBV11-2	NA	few	TGTGCCAGCAGCTTCGCCGAAAAGAGATCTGGCTACACCTTC	CASSFAEKRSGYTF